The source of this T cell receptor (beta chain) is a study of blood T cells in healthy people across ages. Broader study findings: Greater diversity and more naive CD4+ cells were seen in long-lived donors than in aged donors.

It was with a sample-barcoded 5' primer and a J-beta primer mix that a second PCR of about 6 to 12 cycles was run. A template-switch adaptor with 12 random nucleotides tagged each cDNA molecule. TCRdb processed the 5' RACE reads anew with MiXCR; each CDR3 protein has one entry. This sample has roughly 1.5 million distinct CDR3 sequences, with under 55% found just once. This clonotype has only a few counts. Its antigen is undetermined. Looked up from germline, CDR1 is DFQATT and CDR2 is SNEGSKA (reference sequence). The CDR3 has 15 residues. Trimming stripped 0 bases from V and 5 bases from J, with 14 bases between. Caucasian individuals from Russia who were healthy and aged about 6 to 90 acted as donors.

Sequencing was performed on blood. The clonotype originates from a woman under 30 in good health. The V gene is TRBV20-1, the J gene TRBJ2-1; no firm D call. CDR3 in amino acids: CSARDLGNYHNEQFF. CDR3 nucleotide sequence: TGCAGTGCTAGAGATCTAGGGAACTACCACAATGAGCAGTTCTTC.